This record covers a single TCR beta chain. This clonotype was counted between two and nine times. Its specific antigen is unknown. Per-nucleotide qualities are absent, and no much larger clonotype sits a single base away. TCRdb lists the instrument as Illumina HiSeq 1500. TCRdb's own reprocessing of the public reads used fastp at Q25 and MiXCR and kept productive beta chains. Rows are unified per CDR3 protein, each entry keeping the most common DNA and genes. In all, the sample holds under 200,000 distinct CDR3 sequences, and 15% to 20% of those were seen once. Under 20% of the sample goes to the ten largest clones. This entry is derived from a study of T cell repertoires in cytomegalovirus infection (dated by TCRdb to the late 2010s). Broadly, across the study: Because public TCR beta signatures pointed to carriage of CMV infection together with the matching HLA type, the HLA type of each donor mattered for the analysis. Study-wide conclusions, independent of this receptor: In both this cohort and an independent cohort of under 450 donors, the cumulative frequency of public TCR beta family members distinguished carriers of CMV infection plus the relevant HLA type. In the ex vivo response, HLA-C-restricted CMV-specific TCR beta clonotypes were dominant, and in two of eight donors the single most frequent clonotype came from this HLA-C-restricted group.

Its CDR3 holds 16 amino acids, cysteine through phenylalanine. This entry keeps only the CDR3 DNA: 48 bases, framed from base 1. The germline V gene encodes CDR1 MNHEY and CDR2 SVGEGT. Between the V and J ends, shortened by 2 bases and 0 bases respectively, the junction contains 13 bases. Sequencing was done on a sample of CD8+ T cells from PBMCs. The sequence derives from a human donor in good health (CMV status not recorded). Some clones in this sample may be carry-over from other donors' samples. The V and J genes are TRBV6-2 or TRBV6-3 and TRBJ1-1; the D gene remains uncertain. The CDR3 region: CASSYLRPGVNTEAFF. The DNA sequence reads TGTGCCAGCAGTTACCTCCGACCCGGGGTGAACACTGAAGCTTTCTTT.